The 26 T cell receptor beta chains reported below all come from one sample, sequenced in a study of T-cell memory formation after mild COVID-19. TCRdb reprocessed the 5' RACE reads via MiXCR and lists one record per CDR3 protein. Here the sample spans over 150,000 distinct CDR3 sequences, 20% to 25% being singletons. Sequencing input: PBMCs or a T cell subset sorted from them (not recorded which). These receptor sequences come from an adult woman who had mild COVID-19 (a few samples of this study predate the infection). Cell type and time point are not known.

This chain joins TRBV19 and TRBJ2-1; the D gene is possibly TRBD2 (5 bases). The germline V and J ends were trimmed by 6 bases and 7 bases, with 16 bases remaining between them. This CDR3 spans 14 amino acids. Germline V CDR1 and CDR2: LNHDA, SQIVND (reference sequence). This CDR3 is CASSPPDWLNEQFF. The CDR3 DNA reads TGTGCCAGTAGCCCTCCGGACTGGTTAAATGAGCAGTTCTTC.

The J gene is TRBJ1-2, the V gene TRBV20-1; TRBD1 is a possible D gene (6 bases). This CDR3 is built from 12 residues. The V end was cut by 6 bases, the J end by 8 bases, with 16 bases between. Germline-derived CDR1 and CDR2 are DFQATT and SNEGSKA (reference sequence). The CDR3 is CSAPGGAWGYTF. The CDR3 nucleotides read TGCAGTGCCCCCGGGGGCGCTTGGGGCTACACCTTC.

The chain has TRBV7-6 and TRBJ2-7, with D possibly matching TRBD2 (6 bases). V shed 1 base and J shed 6 bases, with 13 bases lying between them. Germline assignment: CDR1 SGHVS and CDR2 FNYEAQ. The CDR3 sequence is 14 residues long. The CDR3 spells CASSLGLRGGEQYF. The CDR3 DNA reads TGTGCCAGCAGCTTAGGCCTGCGGGGAGGCGAGCAGTACTTC. The variable domain in full, completed from reference TRBV7-6 and TRBJ2-7, reads GAGVSQSPRYKVTKRGQDVALRCDPISGHVSLYWYRQALGQGPEFLTYFNYEAQQDKSGLPNDRFSAERPEGSISTLTIQRTEQRDSAMYRCASSLGLRGGEQYFGPGTRLTVT.

The V call is TRBV7-2, the J call TRBJ2-1, with D possibly being TRBD2 (5 bases). The CDR3 length is 18 residues. The V gene's germline CDR1 is SGHTA and CDR2 FQGNSA. V lost 0 bases and J lost 0, with 15 bases in between. CDR3 region: CASSLAYLAIYSYNEQFF. The CDR3 DNA reads as TGTGCCAGCAGCTTAGCGTATCTAGCTATCTACTCCTACAATGAGCAGTTCTTC.

This clonotype was counted only a few times. The chain recombines TRBV7-2 with TRBJ2-7; 7 bases are shared with TRBD2. This CDR3 region has 15 residues. Trimming cost V 4 bases and J 4 bases; bases outside gene matches: 10. The V gene's germline CDR1 is SGHTA and CDR2 FQGNSA. The CDR3 loop reads CASSSYGGGRYEQYF. The CDR3 nucleotides read TGTGCCAGCAGCTCATACGGGGGAGGGCGGTACGAGCAGTACTTC.

This clonotype was counted a few times. V and J are TRBV7-9 and TRBJ1-1; 10 bases match TRBD1. V lost 5 bases and J lost 9; bases outside the gene matches: 6. The CDR3 sequence is 13 residues long. Germline V gene sequence: CDR1 SEHNR, CDR2 FQNEAQ (reference sequence). The CDR3 is CASSPGTGEKAFF. The CDR3 DNA is TGTGCCAGCAGCCCGGGGACAGGGGAGAAAGCTTTCTTT.

This clonotype has just a few counts. This chain joins TRBV7-9 and TRBJ2-3; unclear D gene. Trimming removed 3 bases from V and 6 bases from J, with 7 bases in between. Germline V gene lookup returns CDR1 SEHNR and CDR2 FQNEAQ (reference sequence). The CDR3 is made up of 12 amino acids. DNA of the CDR3: TGTGCCAGCAGCTTCGGGTGGGATACGCAGTATTTT. It translates to CASSFGWDTQYF.

The rearrangement links TRBV5-1 to TRBJ2-3; D could derive from TRBD1 or TRBD2 (5 bases each). This CDR3 region has 15 residues. Germline V gene lookup returns CDR1 SGHRS and CDR2 YFSETQ. V was cut by 3 bases and J by 4 bases, with 15 bases left in between. This CDR3 reads CASSSRDADPDTQYF. DNA for the CDR3: TGCGCCAGCAGCTCGAGGGACGCCGATCCAGATACGCAGTATTTT.

This chain uses TRBV6-5 with TRBJ1-1; D gene unclear. V lost 5 bases and J lost 0, with 10 bases in between. The CDR3 spans 14 residues. CDR1 MNHEY and CDR2 SVGAGI come from the germline V gene. DNA of the CDR3: TGTGCCAGCAGTGCCCGAAGCATGAACACTGAAGCTTTCTTT. Encoded protein: CASSARSMNTEAFF.

This clonotype was recorded a few times. In DNA, the CDR3 is TGTGCCAGCAGCCAAAACGGGTTTTTGAACACTGAAGCTTTCTTT. It yields the protein CASSQNGFLNTEAFF. The V gene is TRBV14, the J gene TRBJ1-1; D unclear. Trimming removed 2 bases at V and 0 bases at J, with 10 bases between. The CDR3 length is 15 residues. Germline V gene sequence: CDR1 SGHDN, CDR2 FVKESK.

This clonotype was detected only a few times. The chain uses TRBV20-1 and TRBJ1-5; D is unclear. Per the germline V gene, CDR1 is DFQATT and CDR2 is SNEGSKA (reference sequence). The CDR3 has 16 residues. The V gene lost 0 bases and the J gene lost 0 bases, with 12 bases spanning the gap. The CDR3 here is CSARETRVYSNQPQHF. In DNA form, the CDR3 reads TGCAGTGCTAGAGAGACAAGGGTTTATAGCAATCAGCCCCAGCATTTT.

This clonotype was counted only a few times. The V gene is TRBV6-4, the J gene TRBJ2-1; 12 nucleotides agree with TRBD2. The CDR3 contains 16 residues. Germline V gives CDR1 MRHNA, CDR2 SNTAGT. V was clipped by 0 bases and J by 5 bases; unmatched bases: 2. The CDR3, as DNA: TGTGCCAGCAGTGACTCTACTAGCGGGGGGCACAATGAGCAGTTCTTC. It is translated as CASSDSTSGGHNEQFF.

The chain links TRBV12-3 or TRBV12-4 to TRBJ2-3, with D tentatively TRBD1 or TRBD2 (7 bases each). V was clipped by 2 bases and J by 2 bases, with 23 bases between them. This CDR3 region has 19 residues. The CDR3 coding sequence is TGTGCCAGCAGTTTATATCAGGGGGGGGTTGGGTCGAACACAGATACGCAGTATTTT. This gives the protein CASSLYQGGVGSNTDTQYF.

The rearrangement uses TRBV11-2 and TRBJ2-3; 12 nucleotides agree with TRBD2. Germline V gene sequence: CDR1 SGHAT, CDR2 FQNNGV. V dropped 3 bases and J dropped 2; count of bases not matched to a gene: 6. The CDR3 is 17 residues long. Here the CDR3 reads CASSFGTSGGNTDTQYF. In nucleotides, the CDR3 is TGTGCCAGCAGCTTCGGTACTAGCGGGGGGAACACAGATACGCAGTATTTT. The full variable domain, in which reference TRBV11-2 and TRBJ2-3 provide the parts outside the CDR3, is EAGVAQSPRYKIIEKRQSVAFWCNPISGHATLYWYQQILGQGPKLLIQFQNNGVVDDSQLPKDRFSAERLKGVDSTLKIQPAKLEDSAVYLCASSFGTSGGNTDTQYFGPGTRLTVL.

The chain links TRBV13 to TRBJ2-7, with D perhaps TRBD1 (6 bases). The CDR3 runs to 15 residues. Germline V gene lookup returns CDR1 PRHDT and CDR2 FYEKMQ (reference sequence). V lost 5 bases to trimming and J lost 2 bases, with 16 bases between them. The CDR3: CASSPEGELPYEQYF. CDR3 bases: TGTGCCAGCAGCCCCGAGGGGGAGTTACCCTACGAGCAGTACTTC.

The rearrangement joins TRBV5-6 to TRBJ1-1; D is possibly TRBD1 (5 bases). The CDR3 runs 12 residues. Germline CDR1 is SGHDT and CDR2 is YYEEEE. The V and J ends lost 4 bases and 7 bases respectively, with 11 bases between them. The CDR3 DNA reads TGTGCCAGCAGCCCTGGGGCAGGTGAAGCTTTCTTT. Residues: CASSPGAGEAFF.

This clonotype has just a few counts. The chain links TRBV7-6 to TRBJ1-4, with D tentatively TRBD1 (5 bases). The CDR3 contains 13 residues. V lost 6 bases, J lost 4 bases, and 9 bases lay in between. The germline V gene has CDR1 SGHVS and CDR2 FNYEAQ. The CDR3 loop reads CASRPRVNEKLFF. CDR3 DNA: TGTGCCAGCAGACCCAGGGTTAATGAAAAACTGTTTTTT.

This clonotype was detected only a few times. The rearrangement links TRBV4-1 to TRBJ2-7, with TRBD2 matching 9 bases. Germline trimming cut 4 bases from V and 3 bases from J; bases unmatched to any gene: 4. Germline CDR1 MGHRA, CDR2 YSYEKL. CDR3 length: 14 amino acids. This CDR3 is CASSLVAGDYEQYF. The DNA for the CDR3 is TGCGCCAGCAGCCTGGTAGCGGGAGACTACGAGCAGTACTTC.

The chain couples TRBV15 to TRBJ1-6; D is unclear. The CDR3 is 16 residues long. CDR1 is LNHNV and CDR2 is YYDKDF in the germline V gene (reference sequence). Trimming took off 1 base at V and 7 bases at J, with 14 bases between the two ends. The CDR3 DNA reads TGTGCCACCAGCAGAGGGGCACCAGGATTGAATTCACCCCTCCACTTT. It translates to CATSRGAPGLNSPLHF.

Worth noting for this clonotype: Relative to the germline gene, one junction end is altered; a read error may explain this. The gene calls are TRBV27 and TRBJ2-1; TRBD2 aligns across 10 bases. The CDR3 covers 16 residues. Germline V gene lookup returns CDR1 MNHEY and CDR2 SMNVEV (reference sequence). The CDR3 nucleotides are TGTGTCAGCAGTTTACACATAGCGGGAGGAGGCAATGAGCAGTTCTTC. It yields the protein CVSSLHIAGGGNEQFF.

The rearrangement uses TRBV7-6 and TRBJ2-3; D may match TRBD1 or TRBD2 (5 bases each). Trimming took off 5 bases at V and 8 bases at J, with 17 bases between the two ends. Germline values: CDR1 SGHVS, CDR2 FNYEAQ. The CDR3 length is 14 residues. The CDR3 coding sequence is TGTGCCAGCAGCCCGCCGGGGCCTTTGGGTACGCAGTATTTT. It specifies CASSPPGPLGTQYF.

The sample holds one count of this clonotype. The V and J genes are TRBV6-2 or TRBV6-3 and TRBJ1-4; the D is unclear. Germline CDR1 is MNHEY and CDR2 is SVGEGT. Trimming removed 5 bases from V and 3 bases from J, with 16 bases in between. The CDR3 runs to 16 residues. CDR3 coding DNA: TGTGCCAGCAGTCTGCTAGACCTCCTCGCTAATGAAAAACTGTTTTTT. It specifies CASSLLDLLANEKLFF.

This chain joins TRBV29-1 and TRBJ2-7; tentatively, D is TRBD1 (6 bases). Germline CDR1 reads SQVTM; CDR2 reads ANQGSEA. The CDR3 loop spans 15 amino acids. V gave up 2 bases and J gave up 3 bases, with 17 bases separating them. In nucleotides, the CDR3 is TGCAGCGTTGAATTATGGGCAGGGGAAAGCTACGAGCAGTACTTC. Translation gives CSVELWAGESYEQYF.

V and J are TRBV9 and TRBJ2-5, with 8 bases that match TRBD2. From germline, CDR1 is SGDLS and CDR2 YYNGEE. This CDR3 comprises 16 residues. Unmatched junction bases numbered 8, after V lost 0 bases and J lost 4 bases. The CDR3 here is CASSVENGGARETQYF. The CDR3, as DNA: TGTGCCAGCAGCGTAGAAAACGGGGGGGCTCGAGAGACCCAGTACTTC.

The rearrangement uses TRBV5-1 and TRBJ2-1; 10 bases fit TRBD2. The J segment lost 4 bases and the V segment lost 0 bases, leaving 7 bases of the junction unmatched. This CDR3 comprises 17 residues. Germline V lookup: CDR1 SGHRS, CDR2 YFSETQ. CDR3 DNA sequence: TGCGCCAGCAGCTTGGTTGGGTCTAGCGGGAGTTACAATGAGCAGTTCTTC. It yields the protein CASSLVGSSGSYNEQFF.

This chain connects TRBV4-1 to TRBJ2-1; 9 nucleotides match TRBD2. Germline values: CDR1 MGHRA, CDR2 YSYEKL. The CDR3 covers 14 residues. The ends lost 5 bases at V and 9 bases at J; junction bases unmatched: 8. CDR3 loop: CASSGSGGASEQFF. The CDR3 DNA sequence: TGCGCCAGCAGCGGTAGCGGGGGTGCATCTGAGCAGTTCTTC.